This is a list of T cell receptor beta chains from one sample in a study of OX40 agonist ivuxolimab in advanced cancers. Some clones are missing from TCRdb's copy, which holds only in-frame ones; the method was immunoSEQ multiplex PCR. The sample shows tens of thousands of clones, more than 85% of them seen only once. The input for sequencing was CD4+ or CD8+ T cells sorted from blood, taken in a trial of the OX40 agonist ivuxolimab. Source of these receptors: an adult with an advanced solid tumor such as melanoma, head and neck, liver or kidney cancer. CDR3s include the opening cysteine and the closing phenylalanine or tryptophan. The D gene is left open where the match is weak.

J gene	D gene	V gene	CDR3 protein
TRBJ2-7	-	TRBV5-6	CASSDRWGEQYF
TRBJ1-5	-	TRBV4-2	CASSQTLGPNQPQHF
TRBJ1-1	-	TRBV18	CASSPGTRNTEAFF
TRBJ2-7	-	TRBV7-8	CASSLRRNSYEQYF
TRBJ2-1	TRBD2	TRBV5-1	CASSLGFGTSGEQFF
TRBJ2-7	TRBD2	TRBV5-1	CASSLDPATSGTEQYF
TRBJ2-7	-	TRBV30	CAWRGGAYEQYF
TRBJ1-2	-	TRBV28	CASSLWEGNYGYTF
TRBJ1-1	-	TRBV5-4	CASSRQANTEAFF
TRBJ2-7	TRBD2	TRBV11-2	CASSPRRLLAGRDYEQYF
TRBJ2-5	-	TRBV5-4	CASSLGSQGGTETQYF
TRBJ2-5	-	TRBV5-1	CASSFEGEPYETQYF
TRBJ1-5	-	TRBV6-5	CASSYAGSQPQHF
TRBJ2-1	TRBD1	TRBV9	CASSVSGTGSSYNEQFF
TRBJ2-2	-	TRBV6-5	CASSTQGANGELFF
TRBJ1-2	-	TRBV28	CASSLRPGGYTF
TRBJ2-5	-	TRBV5-1	CASSLELAVQETQYF
TRBJ1-2	-	TRBV27	CASSPSPGKGGGYGYTF
TRBJ2-7	-	TRBV9	CASSPRAGEQYF
TRBJ1-6	-	TRBV7-2	CASSSGLNINSPLHF
TRBJ1-2	-	TRBV7-2	CASSLAGLNYGYTF
TRBJ2-5	TRBD1	TRBV2	CASNRDRVAETQYF
TRBJ2-7	TRBD2	TRBV10-1	CASGTSGTPYEQYF
TRBJ1-2	-	TRBV7-9	CASSPPLDYYGYTF
TRBJ1-1	-	TRBV30	CAWTRTVNTEAFF
TRBJ2-1	TRBD2	TRBV30	CAWLAGGIQFF
TRBJ1-1	-	TRBV27	CASSFSFFGQNTEAFF
TRBJ2-7	TRBD1	TRBV11-3	CASSKSTGYSEQYF
TRBJ2-1	TRBD2	TRBV11-2	CASSSGTSAIEQFF
TRBJ1-4	TRBD1	TRBV5-1	CASSWGQEGPNEKLFF
TRBJ1-2	-	TRBV7-9	CASSLSTGYGYTF
TRBJ2-2	-	TRBV5-1	CASSTWPGAGTGELFF
TRBJ2-3	TRBD2	TRBV30	CAWTSGRVASTDTQYF
TRBJ2-7	-	TRBV11-3	CASSRIRGAEQYF
TRBJ2-7	TRBD2	TRBV11-2	CASRKLAGPRQIQYEQYF
TRBJ2-3	-	TRBV10-2	CASSDKGLTDTQYF
TRBJ2-5	TRBD2	TRBV11-1	CASKLGLAGVGQETQYF
TRBJ2-7	-	TRBV28	CASISPGQGRNEQYF